This section outlines one TCR beta chain sequence together with its context. The V end was cut by 0 bases, the J end by 10 bases, with 12 bases between. This CDR3 spans 14 amino acids. The V gene's germline CDR1 is KGHDR and CDR2 SFDVKD. These data belong to a study of blood T cell repertoires in COVID-19. The wider study: Italy, Spain and the United States were the sources of the convalescent and acute COVID-19 samples. In each case, the material was cDNA or gDNA derived from T cells, B-cell-depleted T cells, or PBMCs.

Original analysis: Estimation of nucleated cell counts relied on the amplification of reference gene primers. The assay was immunoSEQ multiplex PCR, and TCRdb's table has in-frame clones only and misses some. V and J calls and clone size are as listed in that table; D and trimming were resolved from the DNA. Among over 150,000 clones, over 80% were seen once, and the ten largest hold roughly 7.2%. Followed longitudinally, the Seattle patients had been enrolled during active infection. The clonotype was recovered from a woman between 40 and 55 years old with COVID-19, enrolled during active disease. The gene calls are TRBV24-1 and TRBJ1-5, with a possible D match to TRBD1 (6 bases). The source material was peripheral blood. CDR3 nucleotides: TGTGCCACCAGTGATTTGGGCGTAGGGGGACCCCAGCATTTT. Amino acids: CATSDLGVGGPQHF.